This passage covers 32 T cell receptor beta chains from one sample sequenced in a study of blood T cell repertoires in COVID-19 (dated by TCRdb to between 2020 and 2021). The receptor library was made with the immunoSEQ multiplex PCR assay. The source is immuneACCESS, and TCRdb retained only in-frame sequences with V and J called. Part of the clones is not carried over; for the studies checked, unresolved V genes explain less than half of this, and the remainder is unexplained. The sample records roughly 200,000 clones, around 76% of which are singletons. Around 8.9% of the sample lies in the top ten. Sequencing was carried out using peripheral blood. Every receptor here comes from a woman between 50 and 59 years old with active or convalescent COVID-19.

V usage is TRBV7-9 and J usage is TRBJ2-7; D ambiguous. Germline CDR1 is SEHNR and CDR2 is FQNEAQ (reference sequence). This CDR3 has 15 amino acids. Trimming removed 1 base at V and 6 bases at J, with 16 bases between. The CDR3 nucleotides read TGTGCCAGCAGCTTAGTTGGCGCGGTGGTGTTCGAGCAGTACTTC. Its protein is CASSLVGAVVFEQYF.

The CDR3 DNA reads as TGTGCCAGCAGTTCCCTCACAGGGAACACTGAAGCTTTCTTT. Translating it yields CASSSLTGNTEAFF. The V gene is TRBV6-2 or TRBV6-3, the J gene TRBJ1-1, with a possible D match to TRBD1 (5 bases). This CDR3 is built from 14 residues. Germline CDR1 reads MNHEY; CDR2 reads SVGEGT. Trimming took 4 bases from V and 1 from J, leaving 10 bases between them.

The CDR3 DNA reads TGTGCCAGCAGCCCACGCTCTAGCGGGAGTCCCCAGAGGACATACGAGCAGTACTTC. Amino acid sequence: CASSPRSSGSPQRTYEQYF. The chain recombines TRBV9 with TRBJ2-7; 10 bases align to TRBD2. The CDR3 runs to 19 residues. The trim removed 4 bases at V and 4 bases at J, leaving 20 bases unmatched. CDR1 is SGDLS, CDR2 YYNGEE, per germline.

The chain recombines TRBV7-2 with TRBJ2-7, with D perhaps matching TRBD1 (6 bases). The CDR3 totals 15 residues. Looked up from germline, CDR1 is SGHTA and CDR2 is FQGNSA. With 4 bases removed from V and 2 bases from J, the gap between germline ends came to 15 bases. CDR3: CASSSRDTATYEQYF. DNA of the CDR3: TGTGCCAGCAGCTCCCGGGACACCGCAACCTACGAGCAGTACTTC.

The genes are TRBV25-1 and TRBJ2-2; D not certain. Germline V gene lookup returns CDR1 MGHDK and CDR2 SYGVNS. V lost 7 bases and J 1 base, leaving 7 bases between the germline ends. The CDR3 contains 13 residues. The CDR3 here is CASNGQNTGELFF. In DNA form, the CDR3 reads TGTGCCAGCAACGGTCAGAACACCGGGGAGCTGTTTTTT.

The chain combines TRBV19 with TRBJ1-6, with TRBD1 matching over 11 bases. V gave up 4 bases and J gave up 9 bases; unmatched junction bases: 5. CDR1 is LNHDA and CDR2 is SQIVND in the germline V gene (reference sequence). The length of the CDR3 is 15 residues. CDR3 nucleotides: TGTGCCAGTAGTAACCCCGGGACAGGGGGTTCACCCCTCCACTTT. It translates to CASSNPGTGGSPLHF.

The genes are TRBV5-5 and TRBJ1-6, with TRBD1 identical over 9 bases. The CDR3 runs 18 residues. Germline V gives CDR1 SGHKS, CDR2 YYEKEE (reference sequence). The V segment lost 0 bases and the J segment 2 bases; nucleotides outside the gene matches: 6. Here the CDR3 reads CASSLVGTGQTYNSPLHF. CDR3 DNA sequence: TGTGCCAGCAGCTTGGTGGGGACAGGGCAAACCTATAATTCACCCCTCCACTTT.

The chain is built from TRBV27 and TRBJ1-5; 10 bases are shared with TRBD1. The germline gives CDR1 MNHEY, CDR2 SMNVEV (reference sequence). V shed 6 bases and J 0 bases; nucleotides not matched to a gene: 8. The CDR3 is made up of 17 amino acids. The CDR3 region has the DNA TGTGCCAGCAGGAAGGGACAGGGGAACCTTAGCAATCAGCCCCAGCATTTT. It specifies CASRKGQGNLSNQPQHF.

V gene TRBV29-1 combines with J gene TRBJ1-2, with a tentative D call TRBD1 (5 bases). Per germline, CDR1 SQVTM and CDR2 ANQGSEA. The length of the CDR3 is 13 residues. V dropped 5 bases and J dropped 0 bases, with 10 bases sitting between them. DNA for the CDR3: TGCAGCGTTTCCAGGGTTTCTAACTATGGCTACACCTTC. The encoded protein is CSVSRVSNYGYTF.

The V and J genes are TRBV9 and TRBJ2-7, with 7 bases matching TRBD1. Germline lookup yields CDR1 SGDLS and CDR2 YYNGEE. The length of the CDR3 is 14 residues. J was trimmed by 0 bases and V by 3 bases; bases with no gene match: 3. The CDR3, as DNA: TGTGCCAGCAGCGCCCGGGACAGCTCCTACGAGCAGTACTTC. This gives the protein CASSARDSSYEQYF.

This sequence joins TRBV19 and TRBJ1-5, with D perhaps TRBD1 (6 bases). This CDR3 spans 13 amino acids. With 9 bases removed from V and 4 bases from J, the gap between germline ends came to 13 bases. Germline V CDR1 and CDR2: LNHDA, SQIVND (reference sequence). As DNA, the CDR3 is TGTGCCAGCGCGACAGGAGGAAATCAGCCCCAGCATTTT. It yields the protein CASATGGNQPQHF.

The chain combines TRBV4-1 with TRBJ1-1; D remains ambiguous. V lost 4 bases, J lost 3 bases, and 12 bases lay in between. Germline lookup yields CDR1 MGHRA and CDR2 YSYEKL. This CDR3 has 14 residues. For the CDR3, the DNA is TGCGCCAGCAGCCCGTGGGCCCCGGACACTGAAGCTTTCTTT. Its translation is CASSPWAPDTEAFF.

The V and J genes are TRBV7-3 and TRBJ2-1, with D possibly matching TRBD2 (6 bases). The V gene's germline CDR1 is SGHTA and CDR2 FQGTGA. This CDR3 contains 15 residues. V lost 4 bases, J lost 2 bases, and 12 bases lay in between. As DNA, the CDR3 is TGTGCCAGCAGCTCGCGGGAAGACCCCTACAATGAGCAGTTCTTC. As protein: CASSSREDPYNEQFF.

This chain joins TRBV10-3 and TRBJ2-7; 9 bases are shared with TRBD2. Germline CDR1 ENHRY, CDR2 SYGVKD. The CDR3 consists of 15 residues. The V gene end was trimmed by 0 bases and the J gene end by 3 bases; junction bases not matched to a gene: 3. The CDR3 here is CAISESTSGLYEQYF. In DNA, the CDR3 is TGTGCCATCAGTGAGTCAACTAGCGGGCTCTACGAGCAGTACTTC.

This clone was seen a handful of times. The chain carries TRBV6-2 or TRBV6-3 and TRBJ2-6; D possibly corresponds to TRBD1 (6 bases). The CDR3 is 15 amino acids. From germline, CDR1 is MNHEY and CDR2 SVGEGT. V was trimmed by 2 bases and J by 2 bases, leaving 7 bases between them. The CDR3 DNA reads TGTGCCAGCAGTTACACAGGGCCTGGGGCCAACGTCCTGACTTTC. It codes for CASSYTGPGANVLTF.

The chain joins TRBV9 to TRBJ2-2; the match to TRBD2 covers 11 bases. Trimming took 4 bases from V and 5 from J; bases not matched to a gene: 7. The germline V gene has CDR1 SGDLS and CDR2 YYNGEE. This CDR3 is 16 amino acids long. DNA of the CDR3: TGTGCCAGCAGCCCACTTAGGACTAGCGGGACCGGGGAGCTGTTTTTT. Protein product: CASSPLRTSGTGELFF.

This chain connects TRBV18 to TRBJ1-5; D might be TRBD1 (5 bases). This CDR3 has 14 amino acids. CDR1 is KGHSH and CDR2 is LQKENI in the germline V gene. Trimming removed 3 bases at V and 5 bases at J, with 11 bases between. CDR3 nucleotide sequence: TGTGCCAGCTCACCGAATAGGGGCGATCAGCCCCAGCATTTT. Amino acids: CASSPNRGDQPQHF.

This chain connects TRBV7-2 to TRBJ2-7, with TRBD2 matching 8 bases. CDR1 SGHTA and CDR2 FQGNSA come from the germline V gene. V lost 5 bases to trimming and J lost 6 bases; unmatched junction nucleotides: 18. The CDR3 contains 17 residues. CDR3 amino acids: CASSPEPGGSSGVEQYF. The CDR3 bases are TGTGCCAGCAGCCCGGAACCGGGGGGGTCCTCCGGGGTCGAGCAGTACTTC.

CDR3 amino acids: CASSARLGNQPQHF. The DNA for the CDR3 is TGTGCCAGCAGTGCCCGACTTGGCAATCAGCCCCAGCATTTT. V and J are TRBV28 and TRBJ1-5; D not resolved. The V gene lost 5 bases and the J gene lost 2 bases, with 10 bases spanning the gap. This CDR3 is 14 amino acids long. Germline V lookup: CDR1 MDHEN, CDR2 SYDVKM. Full variable domain (rest looked up from reference TRBV28 and TRBJ1-5): DVKVTQSSRYLVKRTGEKVFLECVQDMDHENMFWYRQDPGLGLRLIYFSYDVKMKEKGDIPEGYSVSREKKERFSLILESASTNQTSMYLCASSARLGNQPQHFGDGTRLSIL.

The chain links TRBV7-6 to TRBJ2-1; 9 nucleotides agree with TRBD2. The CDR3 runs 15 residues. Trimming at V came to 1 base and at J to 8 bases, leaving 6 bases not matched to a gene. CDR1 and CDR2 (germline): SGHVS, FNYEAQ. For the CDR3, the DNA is TGTGCCAGCAGCTTAGGCGGGAGGGGTGTGGATGAGCAGTTCTTC. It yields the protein CASSLGGRGVDEQFF.

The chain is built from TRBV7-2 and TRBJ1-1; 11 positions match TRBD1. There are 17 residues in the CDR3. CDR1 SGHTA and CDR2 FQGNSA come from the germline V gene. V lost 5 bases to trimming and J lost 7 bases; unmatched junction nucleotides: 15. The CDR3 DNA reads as TGTGCCAGCAGCCCGTCACGCGGACAGGGGGCTCCCGTTGAAGCTTTCTTT. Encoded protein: CASSPSRGQGAPVEAFF. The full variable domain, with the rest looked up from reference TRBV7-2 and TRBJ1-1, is GAGVSQSPSNKVTEKGKDVELRCDPISGHTALYWYRQSLGQGLEFLIYFQGNSAPDKSGLPSDRFSAERTGGSVSTLTIQRTQQEDSAVYLCASSPSRGQGAPVEAFFGQGTRLTVV.

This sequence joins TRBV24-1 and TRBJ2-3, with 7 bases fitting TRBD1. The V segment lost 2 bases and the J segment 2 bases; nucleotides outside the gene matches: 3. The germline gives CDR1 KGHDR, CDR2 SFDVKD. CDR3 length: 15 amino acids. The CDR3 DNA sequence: TGTGCCACCAGTGATTCCGGGACAGCCACAGATACGCAGTATTTT. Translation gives CATSDSGTATDTQYF.

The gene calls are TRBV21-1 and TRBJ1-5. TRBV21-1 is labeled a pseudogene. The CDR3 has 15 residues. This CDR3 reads CASSLRQRGFQPQHF. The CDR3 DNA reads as TGTGCCAGCAGCCTCCGACAGCGGGGTTTTCAGCCCCAGCATTTT.

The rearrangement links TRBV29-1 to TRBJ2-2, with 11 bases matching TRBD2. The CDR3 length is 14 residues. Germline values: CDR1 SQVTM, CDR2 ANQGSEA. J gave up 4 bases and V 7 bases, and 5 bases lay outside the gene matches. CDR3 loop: CSARTSGLTGELFF. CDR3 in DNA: TGCAGCGCCCGGACTAGCGGGCTCACCGGGGAGCTGTTTTTT.

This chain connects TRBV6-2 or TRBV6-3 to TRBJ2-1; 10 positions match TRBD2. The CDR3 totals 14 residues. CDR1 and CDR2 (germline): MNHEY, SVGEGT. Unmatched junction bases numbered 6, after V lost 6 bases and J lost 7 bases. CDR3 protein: CASSGLAEGNEQFF. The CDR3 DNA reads TGTGCCAGCAGCGGACTAGCGGAGGGGAATGAGCAGTTCTTC.

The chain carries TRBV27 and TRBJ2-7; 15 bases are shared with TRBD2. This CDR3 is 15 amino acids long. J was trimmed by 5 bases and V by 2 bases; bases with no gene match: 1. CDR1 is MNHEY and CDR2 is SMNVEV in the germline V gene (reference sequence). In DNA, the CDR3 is TGTGCCAGCAGTTTAGGACTAGCGGGAGGGGACGAGCAGTACTTC. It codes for CASSLGLAGGDEQYF.

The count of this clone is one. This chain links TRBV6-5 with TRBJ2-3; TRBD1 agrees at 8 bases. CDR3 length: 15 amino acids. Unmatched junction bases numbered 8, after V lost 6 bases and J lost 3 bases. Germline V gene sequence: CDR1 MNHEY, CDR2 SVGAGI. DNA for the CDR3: TGTGCCAGCAGCTCCTGGACAGGGAGAACAGATACGCAGTATTTT. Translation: CASSSWTGRTDTQYF.

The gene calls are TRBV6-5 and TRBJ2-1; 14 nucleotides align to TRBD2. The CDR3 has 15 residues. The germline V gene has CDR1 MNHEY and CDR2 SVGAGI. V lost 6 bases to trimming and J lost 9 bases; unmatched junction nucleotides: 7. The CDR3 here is CASSLSGLAGGEQFF. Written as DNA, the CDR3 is TGTGCCAGCAGCCTATCCGGACTAGCGGGGGGTGAGCAGTTCTTC.

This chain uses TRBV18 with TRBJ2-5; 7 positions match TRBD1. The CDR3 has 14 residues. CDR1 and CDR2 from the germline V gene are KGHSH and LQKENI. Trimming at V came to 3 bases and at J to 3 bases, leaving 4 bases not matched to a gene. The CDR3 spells CASSPTGREETQYF. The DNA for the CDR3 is TGTGCCAGCTCACCGACAGGGAGAGAAGAGACCCAGTACTTC. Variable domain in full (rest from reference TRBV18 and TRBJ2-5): NAGVMQNPRHLVRRRGQEARLRCSPMKGHSHVYWYRQLPEEGLKFMVYLQKENIIDESGMPKERFSAEFPKEGPSILRIQQVVRGDSAAYFCASSPTGREETQYFGPGTRLLVL.

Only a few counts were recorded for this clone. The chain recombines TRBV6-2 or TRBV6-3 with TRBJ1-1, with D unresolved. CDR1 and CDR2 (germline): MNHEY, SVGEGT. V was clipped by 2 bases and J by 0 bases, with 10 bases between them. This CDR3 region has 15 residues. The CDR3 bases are TGTGCCAGCAGTTACCGGCGTAGCGTGAACACTGAAGCTTTCTTT. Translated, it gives CASSYRRSVNTEAFF.

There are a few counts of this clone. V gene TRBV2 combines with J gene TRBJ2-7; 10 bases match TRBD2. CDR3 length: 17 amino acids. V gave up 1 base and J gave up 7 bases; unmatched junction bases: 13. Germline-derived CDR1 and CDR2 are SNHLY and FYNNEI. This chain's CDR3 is CASSEVLLAGPGGEQYF. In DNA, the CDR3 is TGTGCCAGCAGTGAAGTTTTACTAGCGGGGCCCGGGGGGGAGCAGTACTTC.

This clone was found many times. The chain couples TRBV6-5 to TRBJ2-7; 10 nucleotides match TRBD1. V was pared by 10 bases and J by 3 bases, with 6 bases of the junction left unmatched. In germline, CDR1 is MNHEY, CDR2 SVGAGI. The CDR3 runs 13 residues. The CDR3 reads CATSGQGYYEQYF. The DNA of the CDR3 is TGTGCCACCTCGGGACAGGGGTACTACGAGCAGTACTTC.